What follows are 5 T cell receptor beta chains derived from one specimen sequenced in a study of cytomegalovirus exposure and HLA in healthy donors. Use of 60 Vbeta and 13 Jbeta primers characterized the PCR. The assay was immunoSEQ multiplex PCR, and TCRdb's table has in-frame clones only and misses some. The sample yields 150,000 or so clones, around 80% seen once. The sample consisted of PBMCs. Receptors were obtained from a woman in her 50s in good health and CMV-seropositive.

The chain is built from TRBV5-1 and TRBJ1-1; no clear D gene. Trimming stripped 1 base from V and 1 base from J, with 5 bases between. Germline-derived CDR1 and CDR2 are SGHRS and YFSETQ. The CDR3 is made up of 13 amino acids. The chain's CDR3 is CASSLTANTEAFF. The CDR3 DNA reads as TGCGCCAGCAGCTTGACAGCGAACACTGAAGCTTTCTTT.

V and J are TRBV30 and TRBJ1-4, with a possible D match to TRBD1 (6 bases). V lost 3 bases to trimming and J lost 0 bases, with 14 bases between them. The CDR3 runs to 16 residues. The germline V gene has CDR1 GTSNPN and CDR2 SVGIG (reference sequence). This chain's CDR3 is CAWSLSRTATNEKLFF. The DNA for the CDR3 is TGTGCCTGGAGCTTGTCGAGGACAGCAACTAATGAAAAACTGTTTTTT.

The genes are TRBV2 and TRBJ1-3; possible D gene TRBD1, 5 bases. The CDR3 is 17 residues long. V was trimmed by 6 bases and J by 0 bases, leaving 18 bases between them. Germline CDR1 and CDR2: SNHLY and FYNNEI. The CDR3 protein is CASRGRVPVGSGNTIYF. The CDR3 DNA is TGTGCCAGCAGGGGCAGGGTACCGGTTGGCTCTGGAAACACCATATATTTT.

This clone showed up just once. The rearrangement joins TRBV7-2 to TRBJ2-1; 10 bases map to TRBD2. The CDR3 sequence is 17 residues long. V was clipped by 1 base and J by 4 bases; unmatched bases: 7. From germline, CDR1 is SGHTA and CDR2 FQGNSA. The DNA of the CDR3 is TGTGCCAGCAGCTTAGGGGTGATAGCGGGAGGATACAATGAGCAGTTCTTC. This codes for CASSLGVIAGGYNEQFF. The full variable domain, its missing parts supplied by reference TRBV7-2 and TRBJ2-1, is GAGVSQSPSNKVTEKGKDVELRCDPISGHTALYWYRQSLGQGLEFLIYFQGNSAPDKSGLPSDRFSAERTGGSVSTLTIQRTQQEDSAVYLCASSLGVIAGGYNEQFFGPGTRLTVL.

In this sample, this clone turned up once. This rearrangement joins TRBV28 to TRBJ1-5; TRBD1 agrees at 7 bases. The CDR3 is 13 residues long. Germline V lookup: CDR1 MDHEN, CDR2 SYDVKM. With 10 bases clipped from V and 7 bases from J, the junction kept 10 bases outside the gene matches. CDR3 bases: TGTGCCACCAACACAGGGGATAGGCAGCCCCAGCATTTT. This gives the protein CATNTGDRQPQHF.